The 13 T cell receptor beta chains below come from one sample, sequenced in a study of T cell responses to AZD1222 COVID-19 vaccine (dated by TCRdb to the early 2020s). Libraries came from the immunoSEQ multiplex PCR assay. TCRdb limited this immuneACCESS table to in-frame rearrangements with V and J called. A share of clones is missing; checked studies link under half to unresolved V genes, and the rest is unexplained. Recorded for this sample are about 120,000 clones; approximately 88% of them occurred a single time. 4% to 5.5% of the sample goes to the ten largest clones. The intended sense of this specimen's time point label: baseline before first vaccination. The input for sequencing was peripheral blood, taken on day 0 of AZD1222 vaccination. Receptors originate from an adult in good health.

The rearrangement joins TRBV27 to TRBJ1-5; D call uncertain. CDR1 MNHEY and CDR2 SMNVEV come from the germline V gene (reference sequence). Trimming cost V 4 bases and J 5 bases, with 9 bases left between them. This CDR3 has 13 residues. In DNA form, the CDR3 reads TGTGCCAGCAGTTCTACAACGGATCAGCCCCAGCATTTT. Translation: CASSSTTDQPQHF.

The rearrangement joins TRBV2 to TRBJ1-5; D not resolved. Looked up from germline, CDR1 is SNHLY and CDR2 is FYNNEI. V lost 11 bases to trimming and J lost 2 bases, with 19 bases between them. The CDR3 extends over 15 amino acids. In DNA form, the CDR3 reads TGTGCCTCGTCGGTGGAGGGTGCGGGCAATCAGCCCCAGCATTTT. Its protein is CASSVEGAGNQPQHF.

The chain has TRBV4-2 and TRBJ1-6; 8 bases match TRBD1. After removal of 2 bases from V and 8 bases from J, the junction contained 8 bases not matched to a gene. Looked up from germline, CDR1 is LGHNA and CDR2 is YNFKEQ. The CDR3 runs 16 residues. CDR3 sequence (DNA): TGTGCCAGCAGCCAAAGTCCTTTGGACAGGGATTCACCCCTCCACTTT. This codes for CASSQSPLDRDSPLHF.

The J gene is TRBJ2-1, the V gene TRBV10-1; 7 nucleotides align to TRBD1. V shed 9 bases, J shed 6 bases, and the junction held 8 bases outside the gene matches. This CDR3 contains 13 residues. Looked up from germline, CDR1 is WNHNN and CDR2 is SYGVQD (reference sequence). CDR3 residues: CASSQGIGNEQFF. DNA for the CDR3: TGCGCCAGTTCACAGGGGATAGGCAATGAGCAGTTCTTC.

The CDR3 spells CASSQTGSTGELFF. CDR3 nucleotide sequence: TGTGCCAGCAGCCAGACAGGGTCCACCGGGGAGCTGTTTTTT. The V and J genes are TRBV27 and TRBJ2-2, with 7 bases that match TRBD1. Per germline, CDR1 MNHEY and CDR2 SMNVEV (reference sequence). With 6 bases clipped from V and 4 bases from J, the junction kept 5 bases outside the gene matches. This CDR3 has 14 amino acids.

Here the CDR3 DNA reads TGTGCCAGTAGTTCGTCCACAGGGGGAACCGGGGAGCTGTTTTTT. It codes for CASSSSTGGTGELFF. The chain employs TRBV19 and TRBJ2-2; 8 nucleotides align to TRBD1. Trimming cost V 5 bases and J 5 bases; bases outside gene matches: 7. Germline lookup yields CDR1 LNHDA and CDR2 SQIVND (reference sequence). The CDR3 length is 15 residues.

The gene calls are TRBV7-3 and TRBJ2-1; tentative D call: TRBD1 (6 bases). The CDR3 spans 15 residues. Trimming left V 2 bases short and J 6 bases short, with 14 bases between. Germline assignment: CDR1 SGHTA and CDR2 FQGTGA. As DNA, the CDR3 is TGTGCCAGCAGCTTAGGGCAGGGGATCGGCAATGAGCAGTTCTTC. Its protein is CASSLGQGIGNEQFF.

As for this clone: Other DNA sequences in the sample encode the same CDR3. The CDR3 nucleotides are TGTGCCAGCAGCCCATATAGCAATCAGCCCCAGCATTTT. Translation gives CASSPYSNQPQHF. The V gene is TRBV7-2, the J gene TRBJ1-5, with D hard to call. Trimming cost V 5 bases and J 0 bases, with 5 bases left between them. CDR3 length: 13 amino acids. Germline V CDR1 and CDR2: SGHTA, FQGNSA.

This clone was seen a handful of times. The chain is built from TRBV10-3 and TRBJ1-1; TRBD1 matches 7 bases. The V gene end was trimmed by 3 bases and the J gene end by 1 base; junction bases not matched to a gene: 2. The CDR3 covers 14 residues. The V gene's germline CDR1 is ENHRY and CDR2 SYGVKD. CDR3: CAISDRDRNTEAFF. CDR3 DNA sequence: TGTGCCATCAGTGACCGGGACAGGAACACTGAAGCTTTCTTT.

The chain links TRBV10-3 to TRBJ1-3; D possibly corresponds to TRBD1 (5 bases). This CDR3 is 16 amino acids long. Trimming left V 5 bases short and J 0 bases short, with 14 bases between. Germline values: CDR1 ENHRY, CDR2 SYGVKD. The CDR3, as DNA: TGTGCCATCAGTCCGCGGCAGGGAGACTCTGGAAACACCATATATTTT. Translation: CAISPRQGDSGNTIYF.

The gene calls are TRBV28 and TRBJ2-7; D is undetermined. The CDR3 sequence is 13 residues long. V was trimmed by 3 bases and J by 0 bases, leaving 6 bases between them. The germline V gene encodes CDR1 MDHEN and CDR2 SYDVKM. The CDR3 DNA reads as TGTGCCAGCAGTTTGGCTAACTCCTACGAGCAGTACTTC. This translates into CASSLANSYEQYF.

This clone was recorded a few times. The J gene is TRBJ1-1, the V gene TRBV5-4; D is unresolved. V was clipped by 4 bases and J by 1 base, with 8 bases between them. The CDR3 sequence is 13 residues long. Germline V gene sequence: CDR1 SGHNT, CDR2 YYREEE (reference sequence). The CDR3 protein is CASSHTQNTEAFF. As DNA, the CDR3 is TGTGCCAGCAGCCACACCCAGAACACTGAAGCTTTCTTT.

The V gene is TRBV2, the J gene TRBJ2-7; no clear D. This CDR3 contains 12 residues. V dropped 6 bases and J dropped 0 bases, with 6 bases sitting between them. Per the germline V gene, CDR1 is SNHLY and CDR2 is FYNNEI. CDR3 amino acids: CASRESSYEQYF. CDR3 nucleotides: TGTGCCAGCAGGGAGAGCTCCTACGAGCAGTACTTC.